This T cell receptor (beta chain) was recorded in a study of T-cell memory formation after mild COVID-19 (dated by TCRdb to the early 2020s). In terms of the full investigation: Most TCR sequence clusters were specific to one of the two donors. T-cell clones expanding and contracting after mild COVID-19 in a couple of donors were tracked by longitudinal TCRalpha and TCRbeta repertoire sequencing. Two young, previously healthy adult volunteers made up the cohort, one male and one female. On the study overall, not on this receptor specifically: The detection of some responding clones in pre-infection memory suggests that pre-existing cross-reactive memory T cells joined the SARS-CoV-2 response. The second-wave clones that peaked on day 37 were not confirmed to be SARS-CoV-2 specific. Only a couple of mild cases were covered in the study, and larger cohorts including severe cases with pre-infection samples were considered necessary. Balanced CD4/CD8 phenotypes were observed for clones contracting from day 15 to 85, whereas a bias towards CD4+ was observed for a second wave of clones expanding from day 15 to 37. Contracting CD4+ clones turned up mainly in the CM and EM memory subsets, whereas EMRA was where CD8+ clones were enriched.

V is pruned by 3 bases and J by 8 bases, leaving 9 bases of the junction without a gene match. The CDR3 goes from the cysteine to the phenylalanine over 16 residues. The sequence is cut down to CDR3 DNA, 48 bases in frame from base 1. CDR1 and CDR2 were assigned from the germline V gene as SGDLS and YYNGEE. TCRdb shows the sequencer as Illumina NovaSeq 6000. Using 5'RACE with constant-segment primers, TCRalpha and TCRbeta cDNA libraries were constructed, with sample barcodes and unique molecular identifiers added in the process. RNA was extracted from every sample with Trizol reagent. Amplification of the libraries took two PCR steps, and the second step added a second sample barcode plus Illumina TruSeq adapters. The libraries were sequenced on an Illumina NovaSeq using 2 x 150 bp paired-end reads. Per the original workflow: The reads were demultiplexed and collapsed into UMI-guided consensus sequences using migec v1.2.7. Using mixcr v2.1.11, UMI consensuses were aligned to TRA and TRB V and J templates and then assembled into clonotypes. Clonotypes were classified as expanded or contracted when called significant by both edgeR and NoisET, with noise models trained on biological replicates. edgeR calls used a false discovery rate-adjusted p below 0.01 and a log2 fold-change threshold of 1. As an exploratory analysis of dynamics, max-normalized trajectories of the 1000 most abundant clonotypes were examined with PCA combined with hierarchical clustering. Separately sequenced CD4+ and CD8+ repertoires were used to assign a CD4 or CD8 phenotype to each responding clone. In TCRdb, the public reads were trimmed at Q25 with fastp and aligned with MiXCR, with productive beta chains retained. A single entry per CDR3 protein holds the most common genes and DNA from its merged rows. Clone size and V and J calls follow TCRdb, not the original study. In this sample the table shows a few hundred thousand distinct CDR3 sequences, about 17% of which occur a single time. The top ten clonotypes cover roughly 20% of the sample.

Ficoll-Paque density gradient centrifugation was used to isolate PBMCs. This clonotype was detected a few times. This clone's antigen is unknown. Base qualities are not recorded, but no much larger clone differs from it by a single base. The V gene is TRBV9 and the J gene is TRBJ2-1; TRBD1 aligns with 12 central bases. This TCR was sampled from a man younger than 35 who had mild COVID-19 (a few samples of this study predate the infection). The sample titles of this study are shuffled in the database, so cell type and time point are left out; the donor was told from shared clones. Input material: PBMCs or a T cell subset sorted from them (not recorded which). The DNA reads TGTGCCAGCAGCGAGAGGTTGGGACAGGGGGCCGATGAGCAGTTCTTC. The translation is CASSERLGQGADEQFF.